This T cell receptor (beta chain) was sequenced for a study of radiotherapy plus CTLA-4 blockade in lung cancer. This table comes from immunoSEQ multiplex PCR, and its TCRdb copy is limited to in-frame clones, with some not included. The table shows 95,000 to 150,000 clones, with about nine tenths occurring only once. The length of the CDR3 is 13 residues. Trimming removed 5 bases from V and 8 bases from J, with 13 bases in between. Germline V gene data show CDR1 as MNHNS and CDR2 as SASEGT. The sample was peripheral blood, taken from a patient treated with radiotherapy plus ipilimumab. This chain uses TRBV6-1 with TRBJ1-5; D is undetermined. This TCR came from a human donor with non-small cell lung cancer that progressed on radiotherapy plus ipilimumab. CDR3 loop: CASSSSVQEPQHF. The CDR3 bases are TGTGCCAGCAGTTCATCTGTGCAGGAGCCCCAGCATTTT.